What follows describes a single T cell receptor beta chain. Its antigen is as yet unknown. Assay: immunoSEQ multiplex PCR; the TCRdb copy retains only in-frame clones and omits some. This sample has more than 50,000 clones, with roughly 90% found just once. This sample was taken from a study of OX40 agonist ivuxolimab in advanced cancers. Study-wide context: As their treatment, patients were administered ivuxolimab, an agonistic anti-OX40 (CD134) antibody. Ivuxolimab, which patients received intravenously every 2 weeks, was dosed at 0.01 to 10 mg/kg.

Overall study findings and caveats: There was clonal expansion of CD4+ and CD8+ blood T cells by week 6 at 0.1 to 3.0 mg/kg. Partial responders receiving 0.1-3.0 mg/kg showed among the lowest clonal expansion.

This TCR derives from an adult with an advanced solid tumor such as melanoma, head and neck, liver or kidney cancer. Source: CD4+ or CD8+ T cells sorted from blood, taken in a trial of the OX40 agonist ivuxolimab.

The CDR3 region is CASSLMGQGGDEQFF. CDR3 coding DNA: TGTGCCAGCAGTTTAATGGGTCAGGGCGGCGATGAGCAGTTCTTC. This sequence joins TRBV28 and TRBJ2-1; a possible D gene is TRBD1 (5 bases). CDR1 is MDHEN and CDR2 is SYDVKM in the germline V gene. This CDR3 is built from 15 residues. Trimming shortened V by 2 bases and J by 8 bases, and 16 bases separated the two germline ends.